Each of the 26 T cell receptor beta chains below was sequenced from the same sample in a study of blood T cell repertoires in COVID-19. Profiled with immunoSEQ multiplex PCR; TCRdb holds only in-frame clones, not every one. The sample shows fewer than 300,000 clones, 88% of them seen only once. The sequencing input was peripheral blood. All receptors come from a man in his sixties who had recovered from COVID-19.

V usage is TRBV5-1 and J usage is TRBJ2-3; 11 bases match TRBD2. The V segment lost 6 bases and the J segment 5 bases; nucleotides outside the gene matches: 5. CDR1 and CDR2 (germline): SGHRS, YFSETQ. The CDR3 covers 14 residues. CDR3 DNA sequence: TGCGCCAGCATTAGCGGGGGGGCCCAAGATACGCAGTATTTT. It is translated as CASISGGAQDTQYF.

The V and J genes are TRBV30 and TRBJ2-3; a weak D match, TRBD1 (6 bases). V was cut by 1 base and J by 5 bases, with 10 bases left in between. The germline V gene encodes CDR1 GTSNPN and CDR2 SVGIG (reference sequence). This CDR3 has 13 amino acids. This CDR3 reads CAWSGLQGDTQYF. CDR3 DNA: TGTGCCTGGAGTGGGTTACAGGGAGATACGCAGTATTTT. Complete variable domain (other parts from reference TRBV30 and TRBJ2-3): SQTIHQWPATLVQPVGSPLSLECTVEGTSNPNLYWYRQAAGRGLQLLFYSVGIGQISSEVPQNLSASRPQDRQFILSSKKLLLSDSGFYLCAWSGLQGDTQYFGPGTRLTVL.

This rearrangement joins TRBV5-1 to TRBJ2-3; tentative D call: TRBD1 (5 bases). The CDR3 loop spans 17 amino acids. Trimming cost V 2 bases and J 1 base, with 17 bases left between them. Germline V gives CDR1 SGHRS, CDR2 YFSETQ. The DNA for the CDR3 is TGCGCCAGCAGCTTTCCCTCCGGCAGGGTGGGCACAGATACGCAGTATTTT. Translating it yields CASSFPSGRVGTDTQYF. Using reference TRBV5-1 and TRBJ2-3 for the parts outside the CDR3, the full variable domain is KAGVTQTPRYLIKTRGQQVTLSCSPISGHRSVSWYQQTPGQGLQFLFEYFSETQRNKGNFPGRFSGRQFSNSRSEMNVSTLELGDSALYLCASSFPSGRVGTDTQYFGPGTRLTVL.

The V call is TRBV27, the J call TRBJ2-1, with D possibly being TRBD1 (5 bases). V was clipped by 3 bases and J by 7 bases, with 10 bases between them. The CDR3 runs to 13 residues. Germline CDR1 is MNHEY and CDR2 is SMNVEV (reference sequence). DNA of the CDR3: TGTGCCAGCAGTTTTACAGGTTCGAATGAGCAGTTCTTC. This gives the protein CASSFTGSNEQFF.

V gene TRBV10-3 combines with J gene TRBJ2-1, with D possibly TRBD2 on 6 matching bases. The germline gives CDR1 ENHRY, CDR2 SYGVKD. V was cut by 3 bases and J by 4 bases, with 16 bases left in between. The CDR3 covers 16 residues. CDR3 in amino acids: CAISDPTGTSYNEQFF. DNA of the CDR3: TGTGCCATCAGTGACCCAACTGGGACTTCGTACAATGAGCAGTTCTTC.

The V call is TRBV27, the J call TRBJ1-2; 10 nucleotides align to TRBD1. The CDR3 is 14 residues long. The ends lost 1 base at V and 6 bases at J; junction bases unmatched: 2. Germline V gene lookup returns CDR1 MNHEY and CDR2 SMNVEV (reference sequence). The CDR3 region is CASSLLGTGDGYTF. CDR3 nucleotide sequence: TGTGCCAGCAGTTTATTAGGGACAGGGGATGGCTACACCTTC.

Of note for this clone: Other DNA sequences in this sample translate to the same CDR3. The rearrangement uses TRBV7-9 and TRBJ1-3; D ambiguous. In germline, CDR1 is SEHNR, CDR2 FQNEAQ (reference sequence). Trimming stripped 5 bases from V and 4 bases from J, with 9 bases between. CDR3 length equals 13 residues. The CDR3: CASSPAGGNTIYF. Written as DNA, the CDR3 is TGTGCCAGCAGCCCAGCGGGCGGAAACACCATATATTTT.

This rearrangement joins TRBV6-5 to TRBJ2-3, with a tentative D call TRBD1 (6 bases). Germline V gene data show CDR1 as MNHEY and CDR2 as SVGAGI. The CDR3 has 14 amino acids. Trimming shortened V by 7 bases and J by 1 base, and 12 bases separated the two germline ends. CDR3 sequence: CASKRTDGTDTQYF. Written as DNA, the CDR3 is TGTGCCAGCAAAAGGACAGACGGCACAGATACGCAGTATTTT.

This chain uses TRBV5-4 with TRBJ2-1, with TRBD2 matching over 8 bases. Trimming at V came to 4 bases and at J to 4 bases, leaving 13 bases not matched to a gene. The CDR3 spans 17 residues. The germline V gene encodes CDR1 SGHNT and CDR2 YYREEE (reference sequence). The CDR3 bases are TGTGCCAGCAGCCGGGGCTTTAGGGCGGGGGGATACAATGAGCAGTTCTTC. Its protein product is CASSRGFRAGGYNEQFF.

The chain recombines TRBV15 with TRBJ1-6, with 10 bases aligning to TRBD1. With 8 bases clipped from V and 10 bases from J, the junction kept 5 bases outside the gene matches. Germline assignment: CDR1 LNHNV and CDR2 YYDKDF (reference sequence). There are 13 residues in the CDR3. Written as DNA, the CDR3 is TGTGCCACCCACCGGGACAGGGGATCACCCCTCCACTTT. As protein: CATHRDRGSPLHF.

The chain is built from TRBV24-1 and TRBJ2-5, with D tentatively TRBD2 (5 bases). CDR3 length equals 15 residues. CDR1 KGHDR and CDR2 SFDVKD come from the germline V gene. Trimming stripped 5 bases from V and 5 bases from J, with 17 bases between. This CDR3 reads CATSVLTTRGETQYF. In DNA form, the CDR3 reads TGTGCCACCAGTGTCTTGACTACTCGAGGCGAGACCCAGTACTTC.

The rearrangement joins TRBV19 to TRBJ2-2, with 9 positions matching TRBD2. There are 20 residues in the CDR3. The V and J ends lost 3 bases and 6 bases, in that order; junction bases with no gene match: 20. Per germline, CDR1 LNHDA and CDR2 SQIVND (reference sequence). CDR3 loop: CASSIPSRLAGSGKAGELFF. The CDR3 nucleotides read TGTGCCAGTAGTATCCCCTCGCGTCTAGCGGGGTCAGGAAAAGCCGGGGAGCTGTTTTTT. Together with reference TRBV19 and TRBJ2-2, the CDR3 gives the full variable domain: DGGITQSPKYLFRKEGQNVTLSCEQNLNHDAMYWYRQDPGQGLRLIYYSQIVNDFQKGDIAEGYSVSREKKESFPLTVTSAQKNPTAFYLCASSIPSRLAGSGKAGELFFGEGSRLTVL.

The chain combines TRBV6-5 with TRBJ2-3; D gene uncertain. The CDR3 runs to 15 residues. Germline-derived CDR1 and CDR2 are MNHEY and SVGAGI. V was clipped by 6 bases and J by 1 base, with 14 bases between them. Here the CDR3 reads CASRPASSGTDTQYF. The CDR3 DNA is TGTGCCAGCAGGCCAGCGAGTTCAGGCACAGATACGCAGTATTTT.

For the CDR3, the DNA is TGTGCCAGCAGGGGGACTAGCGACGCGAACACCGGGGAGCTGTTTTTT. Encoded protein: CASRGTSDANTGELFF. V gene TRBV3-1 (or the pseudogene TRBV3-2) combines with J gene TRBJ2-2; 10 bases fit TRBD2. Trimming removed 6 bases from V and 0 bases from J; junction bases left unmatched: 4. Germline lookup yields CDR1 LGHDT and CDR2 YNNKEL (reference sequence). The length of the CDR3 is 16 residues.

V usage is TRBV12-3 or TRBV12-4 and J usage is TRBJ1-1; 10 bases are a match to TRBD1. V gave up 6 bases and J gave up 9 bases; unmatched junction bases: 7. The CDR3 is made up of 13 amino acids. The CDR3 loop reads CASRLGQGSQAFF. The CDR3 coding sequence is TGTGCCAGCAGACTGGGACAGGGGAGCCAAGCTTTCTTT.

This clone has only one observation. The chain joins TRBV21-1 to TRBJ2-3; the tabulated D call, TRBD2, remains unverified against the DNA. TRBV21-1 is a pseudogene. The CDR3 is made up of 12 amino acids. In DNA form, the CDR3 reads TGTGCCAGCAGCAAAGTTAGTAATACGCAGTATTTT. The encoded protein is CASSKVSNTQYF.

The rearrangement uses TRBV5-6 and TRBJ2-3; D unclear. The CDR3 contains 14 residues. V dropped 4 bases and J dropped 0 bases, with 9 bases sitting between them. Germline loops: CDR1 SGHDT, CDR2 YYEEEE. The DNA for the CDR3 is TGTGCCAGCAGCCTACCTCTTAGCACAGATACGCAGTATTTT. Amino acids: CASSLPLSTDTQYF.

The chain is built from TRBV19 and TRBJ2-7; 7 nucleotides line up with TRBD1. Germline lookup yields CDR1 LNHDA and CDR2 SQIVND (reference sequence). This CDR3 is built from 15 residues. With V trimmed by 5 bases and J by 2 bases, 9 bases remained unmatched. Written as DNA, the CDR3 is TGTGCCAGTAGTGAAAGGACAGGCCCTCCCTACGAGCAGTACTTC. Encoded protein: CASSERTGPPYEQYF.

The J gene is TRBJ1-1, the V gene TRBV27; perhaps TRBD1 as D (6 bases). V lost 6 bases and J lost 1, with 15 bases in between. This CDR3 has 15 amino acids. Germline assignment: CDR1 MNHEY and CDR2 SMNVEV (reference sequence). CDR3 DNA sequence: TGTGCCAGCAGGCCCCACGGGGACAAGAACACTGAAGCTTTCTTT. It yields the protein CASRPHGDKNTEAFF.

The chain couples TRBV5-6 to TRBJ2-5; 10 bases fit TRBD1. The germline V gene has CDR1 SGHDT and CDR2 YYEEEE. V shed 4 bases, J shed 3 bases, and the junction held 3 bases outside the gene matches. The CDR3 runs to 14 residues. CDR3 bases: TGTGCCAGCAGCCCGGGACAGGGGAAAGAGACCCAGTACTTC. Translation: CASSPGQGKETQYF.

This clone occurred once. The CDR3 region is CASSHTAGLDTEAFF. The CDR3 coding sequence is TGTGCCAGCAGCCACACAGCGGGCCTTGACACTGAAGCTTTCTTT. The V gene is TRBV7-4, the J gene TRBJ1-1; D is unresolved. Germline loops: CDR1 SGHVT, CDR2 SQSDAQ. V was shortened by 5 bases and J by 3 bases, with 16 bases between the two germline ends. The CDR3 runs to 15 residues. Variable domain in full (rest from reference TRBV7-4 and TRBJ1-1): GAGVSQSPRYKVAKRGRDVALRCDSISGHVTLYWYRQTLGQGSEVLTYSQSDAQRDKSGRPSGRFSAERPERSVSTLKIQRTEQGDSAVYLCASSHTAGLDTEAFFGQGTRLTVV.

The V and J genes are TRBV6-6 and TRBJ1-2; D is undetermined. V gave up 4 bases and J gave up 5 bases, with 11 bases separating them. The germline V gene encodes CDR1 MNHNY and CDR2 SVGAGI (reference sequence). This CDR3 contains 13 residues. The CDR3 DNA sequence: TGTGCCAGCAGTTCGGGGAGTAATTATGGCTACACCTTC. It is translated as CASSSGSNYGYTF.

DNA of the CDR3: TGTGCCTGGAGTGTAAGAGGGCCGGGACAACAGGCCTACGAGCAGTACTTC. It specifies CAWSVRGPGQQAYEQYF. The gene calls are TRBV30 and TRBJ2-7; perhaps TRBD1 as D (6 bases). The CDR3 has 17 residues. With 0 bases removed from V and 2 bases from J, the gap between germline ends came to 20 bases. From germline, CDR1 is GTSNPN and CDR2 SVGIG (reference sequence). Using reference TRBV30 and TRBJ2-7 for the parts outside the CDR3, the full variable domain is SQTIHQWPATLVQPVGSPLSLECTVEGTSNPNLYWYRQAAGRGLQLLFYSVGIGQISSEVPQNLSASRPQDRQFILSSKKLLLSDSGFYLCAWSVRGPGQQAYEQYFGPGTRLTVT.

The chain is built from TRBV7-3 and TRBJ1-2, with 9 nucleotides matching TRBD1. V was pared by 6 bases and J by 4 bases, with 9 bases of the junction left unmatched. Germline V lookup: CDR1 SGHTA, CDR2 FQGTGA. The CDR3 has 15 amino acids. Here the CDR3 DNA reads TGTGCCAGCAGGTCCGGGACAGGGACCTTCTATGGCTACACCTTC. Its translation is CASRSGTGTFYGYTF.

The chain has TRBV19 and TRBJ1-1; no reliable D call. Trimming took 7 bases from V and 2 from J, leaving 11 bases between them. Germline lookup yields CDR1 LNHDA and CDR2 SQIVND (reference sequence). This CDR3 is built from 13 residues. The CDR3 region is CASTELTNTEAFF. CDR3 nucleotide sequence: TGTGCCAGTACTGAGCTGACTAACACTGAAGCTTTCTTT.

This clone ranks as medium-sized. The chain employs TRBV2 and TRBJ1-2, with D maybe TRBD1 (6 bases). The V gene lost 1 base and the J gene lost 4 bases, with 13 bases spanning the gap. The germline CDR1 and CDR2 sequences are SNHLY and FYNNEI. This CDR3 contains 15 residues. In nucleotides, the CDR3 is TGTGCCAGCAGTGAAGATAGACAGGCCCTCTATGGCTACACCTTC. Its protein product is CASSEDRQALYGYTF.